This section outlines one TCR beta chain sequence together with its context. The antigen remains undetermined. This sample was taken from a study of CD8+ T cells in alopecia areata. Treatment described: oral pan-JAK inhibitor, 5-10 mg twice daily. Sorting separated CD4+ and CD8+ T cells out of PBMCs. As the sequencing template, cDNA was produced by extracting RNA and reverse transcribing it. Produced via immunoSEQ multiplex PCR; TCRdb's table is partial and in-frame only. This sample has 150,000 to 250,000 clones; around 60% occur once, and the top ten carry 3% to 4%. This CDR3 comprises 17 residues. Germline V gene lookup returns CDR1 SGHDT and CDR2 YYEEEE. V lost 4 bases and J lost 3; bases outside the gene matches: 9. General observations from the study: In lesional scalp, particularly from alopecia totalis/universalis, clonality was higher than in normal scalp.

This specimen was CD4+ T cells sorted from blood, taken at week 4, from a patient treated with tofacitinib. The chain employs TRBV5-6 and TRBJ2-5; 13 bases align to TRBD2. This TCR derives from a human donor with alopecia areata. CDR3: CASSVAGLAGEKETQYF. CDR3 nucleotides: TGTGCCAGCAGCGTGGCTGGACTAGCGGGGGAAAAAGAGACCCAGTACTTC. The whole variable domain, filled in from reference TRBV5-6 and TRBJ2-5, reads DAGVTQSPTHLIKTRGQQVTLRCSPKSGHDTVSWYQQALGQGPQFIFQYYEEEERQRGNFPDRFSGHQFPNYSSELNVNALLLGDSALYLCASSVAGLAGEKETQYFGPGTRLLVL.